What follows is one TCR beta chain and its context. Its target is unknown. This CDR3 contains 16 residues. The germline gives CDR1 MDHEN, CDR2 SYDVKM. V lost 6 bases, J lost 2 bases, and 4 bases stayed unmatched. The repertoire was sequenced with immunoSEQ multiplex PCR; TCRdb's copy has only in-frame clones and lacks some. The sample yields about 66,000 clones, 96% seen once. Separation from the roughly 670-subject first cohort characterized the roughly 110-subject validation cohort, to which the donors belonged. The sample comes from a study of cytomegalovirus exposure and HLA in healthy donors. Study details: Both the roughly 120 validation repertoires and the approximately 670 first-cohort repertoires used the same platform, as reported by a later analysis. Overall study findings and caveats: Overall, some 160 TCR beta chains were annotated as cytomegalovirus-associated. A few chains tied to CMV proved CMV antigen-specific in vitro.

The specimen sequenced was PBMCs. This clonotype originated in a man aged 18 to 29 in good health and CMV-seronegative. The chain employs TRBV28 and TRBJ2-1; 13 bases fit TRBD2. The CDR3 DNA follows: TGTGCCAGCAGCACGGGACTAGCGGGACCCTACAATGAGCAGTTCTTC. Protein product: CASSTGLAGPYNEQFF.